Sequencing of this TCR beta chain was carried out in a study of tumor-infiltrating lymphocytes in primary liver carcinoma. Study-wide background: These patients were men and women whose ages were 30 to 69 years.

From around 500 ng of total RNA, TCR beta-specific cDNA was reverse-transcribed using a constant-region primer. Amplification in three nested multiplex PCR rounds with slightly modified ARM-PCR gave rise to TCR beta libraries. The study ran its first two PCR rounds for roughly 10 cycles each, using TRBV1-TRBV30 forward primers and a C-beta reverse primer. Each CDR3 protein is one row after TCRdb ran MiXCR on the multiplex PCR reads. Of 55,000 or so distinct CDR3 sequences detected, approximately 70% appear once; the ten largest clones hold approximately 50%. This CDR3 has 14 amino acids. Germline V gives CDR1 MNHEY, CDR2 SVGEGT. V lost 8 bases to trimming and J lost 4 bases; unmatched junction nucleotides: 6. Co-extraction of both nucleic acids (RNA and DNA) used roughly 19-33 mg of unsorted bulk tissue.

This TCR came from a man aged 35 to 55 with primary liver carcinoma and hepatitis B virus infection. The V gene is TRBV6-2 or TRBV6-3, the J gene TRBJ2-7; 12 bases line up with TRBD2. Sequencing used liver tumor tissue from sampling region 2. Subset here: tumor region T2, inferior pole. The CDR3 region has the DNA TGTGCCAGCGATCGACTAGCGGGAGTGTACGAGCAGTACTTC. It specifies CASDRLAGVYEQYF.